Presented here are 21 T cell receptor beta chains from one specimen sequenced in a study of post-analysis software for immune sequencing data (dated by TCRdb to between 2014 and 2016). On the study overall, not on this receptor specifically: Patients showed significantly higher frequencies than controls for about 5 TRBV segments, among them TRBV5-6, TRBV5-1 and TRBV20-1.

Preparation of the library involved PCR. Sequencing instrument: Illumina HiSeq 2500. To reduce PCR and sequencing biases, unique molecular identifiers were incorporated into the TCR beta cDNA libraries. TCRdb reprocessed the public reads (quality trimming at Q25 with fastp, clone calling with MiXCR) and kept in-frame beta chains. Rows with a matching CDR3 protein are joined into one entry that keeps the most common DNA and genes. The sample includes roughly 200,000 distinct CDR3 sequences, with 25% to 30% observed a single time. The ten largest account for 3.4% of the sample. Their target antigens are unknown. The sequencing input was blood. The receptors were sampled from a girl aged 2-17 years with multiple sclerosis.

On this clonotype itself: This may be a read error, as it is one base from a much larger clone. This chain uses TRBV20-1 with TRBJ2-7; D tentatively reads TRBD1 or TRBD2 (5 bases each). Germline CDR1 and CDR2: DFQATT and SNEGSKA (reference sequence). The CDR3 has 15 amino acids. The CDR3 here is CSAIPGLHSSYGQYF. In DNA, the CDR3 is TGCAGTGCTATCCCGGGGCTACACTCCTCCTACGGGCAGTACTTC.

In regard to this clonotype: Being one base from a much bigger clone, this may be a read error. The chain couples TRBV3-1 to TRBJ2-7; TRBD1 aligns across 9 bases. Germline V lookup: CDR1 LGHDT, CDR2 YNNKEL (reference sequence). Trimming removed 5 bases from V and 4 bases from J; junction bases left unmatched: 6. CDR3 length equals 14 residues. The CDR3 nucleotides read TGTGCCAGCAGCGAAGCCGGACAGGGGTACGAGCAGTACTTC. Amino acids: CASSEAGQGYEQYF.

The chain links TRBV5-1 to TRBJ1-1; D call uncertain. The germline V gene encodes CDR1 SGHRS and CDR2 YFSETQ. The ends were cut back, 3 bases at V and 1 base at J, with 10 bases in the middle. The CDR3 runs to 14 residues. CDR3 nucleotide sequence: TGCGCCAGCAGCTCTGTCCCTGCGAACACTGAAGCTTTCTTT. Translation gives CASSSVPANTEAFF.

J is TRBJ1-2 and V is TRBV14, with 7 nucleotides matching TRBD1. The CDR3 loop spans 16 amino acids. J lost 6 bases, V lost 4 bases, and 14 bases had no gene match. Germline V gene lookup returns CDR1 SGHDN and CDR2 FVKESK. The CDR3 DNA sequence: TGTGCCAGCAGCCCGACCCTGACAGGGCGCTTAGATGGCTACACCTTC. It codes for CASSPTLTGRLDGYTF.

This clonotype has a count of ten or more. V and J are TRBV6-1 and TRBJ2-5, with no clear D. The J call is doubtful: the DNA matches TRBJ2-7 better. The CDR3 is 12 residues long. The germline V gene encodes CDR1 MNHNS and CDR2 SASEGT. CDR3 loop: CASSGVRSEQYF. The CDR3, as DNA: TGTGCCAGCAGTGGTGTTCGGAGCGAGCAGTACTTC.

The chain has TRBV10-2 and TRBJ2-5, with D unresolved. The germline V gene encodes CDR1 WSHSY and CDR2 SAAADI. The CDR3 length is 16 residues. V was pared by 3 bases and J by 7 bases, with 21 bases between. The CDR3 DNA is TGCGCCAGCAGTGAAATGCGGCAGGCCTCCCGTGGGACCCAGTACTTC. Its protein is CASSEMRQASRGTQYF.

CDR3 nucleotide sequence: TGTGCCAGCATTCCGGACAGGGATAATCAGCCCCAGCATTTT. Translating gives CASIPDRDNQPQHF. The chain is built from TRBV6-6 and TRBJ1-5, with 8 bases lining up with TRBD1. Germline V CDR1 and CDR2: MNHNY, SVGAGI (reference sequence). This CDR3 comprises 14 residues. V shed 7 bases, J shed 4 bases, and the junction held 6 bases outside the gene matches.

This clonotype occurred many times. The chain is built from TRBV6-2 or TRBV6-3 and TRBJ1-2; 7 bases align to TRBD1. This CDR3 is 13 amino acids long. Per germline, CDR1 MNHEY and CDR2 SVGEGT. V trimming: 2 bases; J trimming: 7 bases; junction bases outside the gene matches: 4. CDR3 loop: CASSYVAGGGYTF. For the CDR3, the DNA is TGTGCCAGCAGTTACGTGGCAGGGGGTGGCTACACCTTC.

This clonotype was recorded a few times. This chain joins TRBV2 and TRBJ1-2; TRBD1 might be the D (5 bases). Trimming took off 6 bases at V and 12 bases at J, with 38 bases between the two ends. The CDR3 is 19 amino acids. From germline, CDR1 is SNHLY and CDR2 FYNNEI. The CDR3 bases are TGTGCCAGCAGAACGGATACGTGGGGGAGGTTCCCGGGCATCGAAGCAAACACCTTC. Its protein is CASRTDTWGRFPGIEANTF.

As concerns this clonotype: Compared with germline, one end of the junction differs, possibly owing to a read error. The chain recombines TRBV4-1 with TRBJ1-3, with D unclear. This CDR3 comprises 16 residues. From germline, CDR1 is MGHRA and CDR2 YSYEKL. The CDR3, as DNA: TGCGCCGGCAGCCGGAGCCGCGGGCCTCAAGGAAACACCATATATTTT. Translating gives CAGSRSRGPQGNTIYF.

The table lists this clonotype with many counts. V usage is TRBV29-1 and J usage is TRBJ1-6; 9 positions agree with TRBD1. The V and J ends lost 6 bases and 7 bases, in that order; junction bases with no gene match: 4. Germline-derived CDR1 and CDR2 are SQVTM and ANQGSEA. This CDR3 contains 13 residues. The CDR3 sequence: CSVGTGTNSPLHF. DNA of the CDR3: TGCAGCGTGGGGACAGGGACCAATTCACCCCTCCACTTT. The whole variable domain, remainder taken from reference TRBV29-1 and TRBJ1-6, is SAVISQKPSRDICQRGTSLTIQCQVDSQVTMMFWYRQQPGQSLTLIATANQGSEATYESGFVIDKFPISRPNLTFSTLTVSNMSPEDSSIYLCSVGTGTNSPLHFGNGTRLTVT.

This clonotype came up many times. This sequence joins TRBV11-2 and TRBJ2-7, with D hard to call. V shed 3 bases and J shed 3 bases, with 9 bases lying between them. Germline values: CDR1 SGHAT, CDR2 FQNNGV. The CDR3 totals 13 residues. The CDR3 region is CASSFGTVYEQYF. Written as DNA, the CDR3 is TGTGCCAGCAGCTTCGGCACAGTCTACGAGCAGTACTTC.

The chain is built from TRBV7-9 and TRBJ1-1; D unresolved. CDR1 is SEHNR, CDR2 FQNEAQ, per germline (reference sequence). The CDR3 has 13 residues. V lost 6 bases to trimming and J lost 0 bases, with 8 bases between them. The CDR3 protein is CASSSRMNTEAFF. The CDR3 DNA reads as TGTGCCAGCAGTTCTAGGATGAACACTGAAGCTTTCTTT.

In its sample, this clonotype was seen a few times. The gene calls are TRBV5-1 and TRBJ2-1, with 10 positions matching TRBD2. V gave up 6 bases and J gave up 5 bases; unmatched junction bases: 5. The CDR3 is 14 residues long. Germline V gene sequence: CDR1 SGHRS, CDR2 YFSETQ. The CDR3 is CASTRTSGNNEQFF. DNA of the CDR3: TGCGCCAGCACCCGGACTAGCGGCAACAATGAGCAGTTCTTC. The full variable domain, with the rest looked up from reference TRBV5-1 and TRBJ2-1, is KAGVTQTPRYLIKTRGQQVTLSCSPISGHRSVSWYQQTPGQGLQFLFEYFSETQRNKGNFPGRFSGRQFSNSRSEMNVSTLELGDSALYLCASTRTSGNNEQFFGPGTRLTVL.

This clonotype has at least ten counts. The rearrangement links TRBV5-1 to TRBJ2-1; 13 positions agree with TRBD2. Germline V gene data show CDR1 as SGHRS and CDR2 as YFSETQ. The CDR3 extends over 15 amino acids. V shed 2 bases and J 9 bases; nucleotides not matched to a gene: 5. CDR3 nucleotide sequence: TGCGCCAGCAGCTTACGACTAGCGGGAGGTGTTGAGCAGTTCTTC. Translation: CASSLRLAGGVEQFF.

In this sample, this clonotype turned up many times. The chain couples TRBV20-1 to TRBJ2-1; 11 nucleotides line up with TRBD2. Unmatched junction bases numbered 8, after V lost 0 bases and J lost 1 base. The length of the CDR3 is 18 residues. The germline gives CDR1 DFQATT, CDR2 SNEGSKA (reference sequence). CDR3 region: CSARDPGTSGSSYNEQFF. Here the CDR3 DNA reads TGCAGTGCTAGAGATCCTGGTACTAGCGGGAGTTCCTACAATGAGCAGTTCTTC.

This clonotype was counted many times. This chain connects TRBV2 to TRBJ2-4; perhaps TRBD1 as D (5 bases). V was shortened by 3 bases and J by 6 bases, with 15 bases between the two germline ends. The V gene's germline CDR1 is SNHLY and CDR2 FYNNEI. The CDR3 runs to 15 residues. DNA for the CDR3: TGTGCCAGCAGTGACCCAGGGCGCCAAGTAAACATTCAGTACTTC. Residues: CASSDPGRQVNIQYF.

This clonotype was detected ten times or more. The CDR3 loop is CASSQLAGGPLPYNEQFF. CDR3 sequence (DNA): TGTGCCAGCAGCCAACTCGCCGGGGGGCCCCTTCCCTACAATGAGCAGTTCTTC. The chain carries TRBV4-2 and TRBJ2-1; possible D gene TRBD2, 7 bases. CDR3 size: 18 residues. With 2 bases removed from V and 2 bases from J, the gap between germline ends came to 19 bases. The germline CDR1 and CDR2 sequences are LGHNA and YNFKEQ.

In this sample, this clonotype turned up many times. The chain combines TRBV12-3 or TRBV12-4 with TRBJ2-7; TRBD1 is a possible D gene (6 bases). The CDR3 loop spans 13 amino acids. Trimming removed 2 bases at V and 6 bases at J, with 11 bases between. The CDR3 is CASSLQGRGEQYF. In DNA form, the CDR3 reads TGTGCCAGCAGTTTACAGGGGAGAGGCGAGCAGTACTTC.

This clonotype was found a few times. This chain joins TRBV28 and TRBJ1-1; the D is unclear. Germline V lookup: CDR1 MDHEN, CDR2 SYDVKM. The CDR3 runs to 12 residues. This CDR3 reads CSWGSQSTEAFF. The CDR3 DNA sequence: TGTTCCTGGGGATCACAGAGCACTGAAGCTTTCTTT.

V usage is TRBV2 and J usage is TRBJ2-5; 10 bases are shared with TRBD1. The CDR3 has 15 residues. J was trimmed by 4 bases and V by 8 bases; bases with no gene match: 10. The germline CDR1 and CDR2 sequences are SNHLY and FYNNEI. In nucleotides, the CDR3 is TGTGCCAGCGTCAACTCCGGACAGGGGGGAGAGACCCAGTACTTC. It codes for CASVNSGQGGETQYF.